This T cell receptor beta chain came from a study of T cell responses to AZD1222 COVID-19 vaccine. It was second doses at about 4 or about 12 weeks that were pooled. Produced via immunoSEQ multiplex PCR; TCRdb's table is partial and in-frame only. The sample lists approximately 70,000 clones; roughly 75% were seen once. The CDR3 contains 16 residues. Trimming removed 1 base from V and 3 bases from J, with 13 bases in between. CDR1 SGHVS and CDR2 FQNEAQ come from the germline V gene. A word on this clone: No antigen is known for it.

Points from the study as a whole: Following two doses of AZD1222, Spike-specific TCR breadth and depth rose.

The chain uses TRBV7-8 and TRBJ1-5; possibly TRBD1 for D (5 bases). Sequences were derived from peripheral blood, sampled 28 days after the second AZD1222 dose. This TCR was recovered from an adult who received the AZD1222 COVID-19 vaccine. DNA for the CDR3: TGTGCCAGCAGCTTAGTAGTAGGGGCCATCAATCAGCCCCAGCATTTT. Protein: CASSLVVGAINQPQHF.